This record covers a single TCR beta chain. The CDR3 has 14 amino acids. Germline CDR1 and CDR2: SGHAT and FQNNGV. The V end was cut by 3 bases, the J end by 6 bases, with 12 bases between. Using its own MiXCR run on the 5' RACE reads, TCRdb lists one record per CDR3 protein. Of roughly 57,000 distinct CDR3 sequences in the sample, around 10% are singletons; the top ten hold just over 2.5%. This entry comes from a study of early T cells in non-severe SARS-CoV-2 infection. V is TRBV11-2 and J is TRBJ2-1; possible D gene TRBD1, 6 bases. The material sequenced was whole blood, taken at baseline. This TCR came from an adult who was a healthcare worker with PCR-confirmed SARS-CoV-2 infection or an uninfected control (not recorded which). The CDR3: CASSFTGLSNEQFF. The CDR3 region has the DNA TGTGCCAGCAGCTTCACAGGGTTGAGCAATGAGCAGTTCTTC.